This T cell receptor (beta chain) was obtained from a study of shared clonotypes between healthy human individuals. The table came from immunoSEQ multiplex PCR; TCRdb's copy has only in-frame clones and leaves some out. The sample lists 190,000 or so clones, 66% occurring once. V lost 8 bases, J lost 5 bases, and 12 bases lay in between. The germline V gene encodes CDR1 SGHNT and CDR2 YENEEA. The CDR3 spans 13 residues. The clonotype comes from a young man in good health. J is TRBJ2-2 and V is TRBV11-3; a possible D gene is TRBD2 (5 bases). Specimen: memory CD4+ T cells sorted from blood. Subset of the sample: CD45RA-negative fraction. In DNA form, the CDR3 reads TGTGCCAGCCAAAAACGGGATACCGGGGAGCTGTTTTTT. Translation: CASQKRDTGELFF.